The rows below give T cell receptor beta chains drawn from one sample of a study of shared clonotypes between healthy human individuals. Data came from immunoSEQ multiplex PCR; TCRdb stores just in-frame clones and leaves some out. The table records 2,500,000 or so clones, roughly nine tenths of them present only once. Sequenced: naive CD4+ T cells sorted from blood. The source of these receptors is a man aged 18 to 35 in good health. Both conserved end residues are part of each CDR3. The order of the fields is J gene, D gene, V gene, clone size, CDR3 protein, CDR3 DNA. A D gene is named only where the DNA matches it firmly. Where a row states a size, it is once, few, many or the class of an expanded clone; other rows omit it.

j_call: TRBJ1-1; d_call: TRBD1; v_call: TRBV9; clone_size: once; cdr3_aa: CASRVKGGGADEAFF; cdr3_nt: TGTGCCAGCAGGGTAAAAGGAGGGGGCGCTGATGAAGCTTTCTTT
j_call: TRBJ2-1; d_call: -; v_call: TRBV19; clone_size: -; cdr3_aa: CASSAGPGVSSYNEQFF; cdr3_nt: TGTGCCAGTAGTGCTGGGCCAGGGGTCAGCTCCTACAATGAGCAGTTCTTC
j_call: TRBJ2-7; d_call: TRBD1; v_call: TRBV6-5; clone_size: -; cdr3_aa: CASSRRTGEQYF; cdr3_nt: TGTGCCAGCAGCCGAAGGACAGGGGAGCAGTACTTC
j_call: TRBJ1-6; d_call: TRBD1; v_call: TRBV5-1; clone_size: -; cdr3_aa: CASSQGQESSPLHF; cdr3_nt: TGCGCCAGCAGCCAGGGACAGGAGTCATCACCCCTCCACTTT
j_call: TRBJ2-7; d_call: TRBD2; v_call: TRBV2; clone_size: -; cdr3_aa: CASSGTSGAYEQYF; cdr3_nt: TGTGCCAGCAGTGGAACTAGCGGGGCCTACGAGCAGTACTTC
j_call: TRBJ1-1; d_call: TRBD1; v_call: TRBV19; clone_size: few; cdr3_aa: CASDRGGNTEAFF; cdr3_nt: TGTGCCAGTGACAGGGGTGGTAACACTGAAGCTTTCTTT
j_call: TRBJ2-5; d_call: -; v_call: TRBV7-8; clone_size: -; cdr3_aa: CASSSRDPRQETQYF; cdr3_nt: TGTGCCAGCAGCTCACGGGACCCACGACAGGAGACCCAGTACTTC
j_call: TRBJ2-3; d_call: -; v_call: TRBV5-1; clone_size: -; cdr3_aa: CASSLGHSTDTQYF; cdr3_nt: TGCGCCAGCAGCTTGGGACACAGCACAGATACGCAGTATTTT
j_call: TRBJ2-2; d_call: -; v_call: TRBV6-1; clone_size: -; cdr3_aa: CASSLWGANTGELFF; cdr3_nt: TGTGCCAGCAGTCTCTGGGGAGCGAACACCGGGGAGCTGTTTTTT
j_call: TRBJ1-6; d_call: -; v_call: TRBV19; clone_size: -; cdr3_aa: CASTTLGASYNSPLHF; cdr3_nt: TGTGCCAGTACTACCCTGGGGGCCTCCTATAATTCACCCCTCCACTTT
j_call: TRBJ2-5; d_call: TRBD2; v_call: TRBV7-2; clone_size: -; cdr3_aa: CASSLALAGVGETQYF; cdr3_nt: TGTGCCAGCAGCTTAGCCCTAGCGGGAGTGGGAGAGACCCAGTACTTC
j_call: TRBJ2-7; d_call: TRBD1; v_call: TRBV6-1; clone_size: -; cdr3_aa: CASSDSTRGPYEQYF; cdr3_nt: TGTGCCAGCAGTGATTCTACTAGGGGGCCCTACGAGCAGTACTTC
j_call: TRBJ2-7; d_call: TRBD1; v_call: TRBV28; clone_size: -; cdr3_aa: CASLRQGFDEQYF; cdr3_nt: TGTGCCAGCCTAAGACAGGGGTTCGATGAGCAGTACTTC
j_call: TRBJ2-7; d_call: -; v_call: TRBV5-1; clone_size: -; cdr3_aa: CASAQGPSYEQYF; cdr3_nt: TGCGCCAGCGCCCAGGGGCCCAGCTACGAGCAGTACTTC
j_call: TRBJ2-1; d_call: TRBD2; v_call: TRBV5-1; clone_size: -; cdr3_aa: CASSREEWDGGDNEQFF; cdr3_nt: TGCGCCAGCAGCCGGGAGGAATGGGACGGCGGGGACAATGAGCAGTTCTTC
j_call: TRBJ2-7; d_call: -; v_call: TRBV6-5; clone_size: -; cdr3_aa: CASRPSGVYEQYF; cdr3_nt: TGTGCCAGCAGACCCTCCGGAGTCTACGAGCAGTACTTC
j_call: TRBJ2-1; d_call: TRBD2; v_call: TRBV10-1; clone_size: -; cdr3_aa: CASSDKRGGYNEQFF; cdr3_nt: TGCGCCAGCAGTGATAAGCGGGGGGGTTACAATGAGCAGTTCTTC
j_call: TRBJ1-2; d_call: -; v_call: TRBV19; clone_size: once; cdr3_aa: CASSSDRLAYGYTF; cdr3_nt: TGTGCCAGTAGTAGTGACAGATTGGCCTATGGCTACACCTTC